This TCR beta chain was profiled in a study of blood T cells in healthy people across ages (dated by TCRdb to 2013 to 2016). About the study as a whole: Template switching captured roughly one uniquely barcoded TCR beta cDNA molecule per two T cells in model experiments. To avoid experimental bias, donors of different ages were distributed randomly across sequencing lanes. The donors were split into four age groups: young (average about 15 years), middle-aged (roughly 39), aged (more than 55) and long-lived (under 85). The study measured age-related changes in TCR beta repertoire diversity using deep sequencing normalized with unique cDNA molecular identifiers. Two additional independent replicas of 1 million unique cDNA reads from the same blood draw were analyzed for two donors (one aged 18 to 30 and one aged 80 or older). Study-wide findings and limitations: Conclusive comparison of naive and antigen-experienced compartments was prevented by the profiling of bulk unsorted PBMCs. The long-lived group showed more naive CD4+ T cells, fewer expanded clones and increased TCR diversity than the aged group, suggesting age selection. Observed TCR beta diversity correlated strongly with the percentage of naive T cells measured by flow cytometry. The CMV infection status of donors was not known, potentially confounding age-related changes in expanded clonotypes. Estimates of total diversity based on one million sequenced T cells were regarded as lower bounds and as underestimates. As age increased, observed TCR beta diversity per million T cells dropped in a roughly linear way, and a significant reduction was already evident by age roughly 36.

Receptor amplification or capture employed 5' RACE. Data came from an Illumina HiSeq 2500. The second PCR ran for roughly 7 to 12 cycles and used a J-beta primer mix along with a sample-barcoded 5' primer. A unique molecular identifier was introduced onto each TCR beta cDNA molecule by a template-switch 5' adaptor carrying 12 random nucleotides. Each sample yielded at least 3 million CDR3-containing paired-end reads. The Mint cDNA synthesis kit, primed by a TRBC-specific oligonucleotide, was used to synthesize first-strand cDNA from all RNA. Following uracil-DNA glycosylase treatment, all cDNA underwent a first 18-cycle PCR with the universal primers M1SS and BC2_uni_R. Under the source paper's analysis protocol: For normalization, 1 million high-quality reads, each with a distinct molecular identifier, were randomly selected from each sample. Reads with shared molecular identifiers were discarded instead of being binned into consensus sequences. MiTCR, set to a Q25 quality threshold and the strictest error-elimination algorithm, was used for CDR3 identification, clonotype clustering and error correction. A nonparametric unseen species model with Euler transformation was used to estimate a lower bound on total TCR beta diversity. TCRdb reworked the public reads: Q25 trimming with fastp, MiXCR clone assembly, productive beta chains retained. Rows are combined by CDR3 protein, so each entry shows the most common genes and DNA. None of the V and J calls come from the authors' own analysis; TCRdb made them. Within this sample are around 1,100,000 distinct CDR3 sequences, with approximately 38% of them counted one time only. The ten largest clones take up about 12% of the sample.

CDR1 SGHNT and CDR2 YENEEA were looked up in the germline V gene. V is clipped by 2 bases and J by 11 bases, and the sequence between their germline boundaries is 15 bases long. Counted from cysteine to phenylalanine, this CDR3 has 13 amino acids. Kept here is only the CDR3 DNA, which spans 39 bases and is read in frame from base 1. The 35 to 40 donors, aged about 6 to 95 years, were systemically healthy Caucasian individuals from Russia. About 9.8 milliliters of peripheral blood were drawn from each donor into EDTA-treated Vacutainer tubes. Ficoll-Paque density-gradient centrifugation was used to isolate PBMCs, with at least 7 million per sample. Total RNA was extracted from PBMCs with Trizol reagent, with at least 6 micrograms obtained per sample. Naive CD45RAhigh/CD27high T cell percentages were measured by flow cytometry on a PBMC aliquot from every donor. Comment on this clonotype: Its antigen is unknown. It has no much larger one-base neighbor in the sample; base qualities were not kept.

Here the chain combines TRBV11-3 and TRBJ2-5; tentative D gene TRBD2, with 5 bases matching. The clonotype was recovered from a young man in good health. Sequenced sample: blood. The DNA is TGTGCCAGCAGCTTAAGTCTAGAGGGTGAGCAGTACTTC. Its amino acids are CASSLSLEGEQYF.